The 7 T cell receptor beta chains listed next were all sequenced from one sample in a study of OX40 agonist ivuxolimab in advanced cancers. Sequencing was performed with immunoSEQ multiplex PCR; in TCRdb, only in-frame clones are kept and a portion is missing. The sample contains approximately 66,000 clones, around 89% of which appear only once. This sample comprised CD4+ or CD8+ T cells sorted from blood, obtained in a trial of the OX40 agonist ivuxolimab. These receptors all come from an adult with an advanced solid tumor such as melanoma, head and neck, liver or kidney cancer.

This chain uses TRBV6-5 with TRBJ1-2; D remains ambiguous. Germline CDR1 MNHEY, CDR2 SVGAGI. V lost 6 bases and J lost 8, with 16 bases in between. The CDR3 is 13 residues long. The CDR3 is CASRAGRFLGYTF. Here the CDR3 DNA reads TGTGCCAGCAGGGCAGGTCGTTTCTTAGGCTACACCTTC.

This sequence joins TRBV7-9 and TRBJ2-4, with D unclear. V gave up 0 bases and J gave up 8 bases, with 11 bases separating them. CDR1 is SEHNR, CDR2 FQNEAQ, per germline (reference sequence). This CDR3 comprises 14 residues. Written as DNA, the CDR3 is TGTGCCAGCAGCTTAGCTTTCCCAAGGGACATTCAGTACTTC. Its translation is CASSLAFPRDIQYF.

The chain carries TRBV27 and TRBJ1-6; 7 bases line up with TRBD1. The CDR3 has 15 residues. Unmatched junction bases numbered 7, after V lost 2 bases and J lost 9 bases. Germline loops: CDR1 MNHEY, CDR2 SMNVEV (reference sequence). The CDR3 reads CASSLIGQGGSPLHF. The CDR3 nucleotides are TGTGCCAGCAGTTTAATAGGCCAGGGGGGTTCACCCCTCCACTTT.

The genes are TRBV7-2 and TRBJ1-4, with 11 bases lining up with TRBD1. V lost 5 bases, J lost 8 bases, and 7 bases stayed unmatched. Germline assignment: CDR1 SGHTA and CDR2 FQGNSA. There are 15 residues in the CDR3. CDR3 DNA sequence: TGTGCCAGCAGCCAGAGGGACAGGGGGGTGGAAAAACTGTTTTTT. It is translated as CASSQRDRGVEKLFF.

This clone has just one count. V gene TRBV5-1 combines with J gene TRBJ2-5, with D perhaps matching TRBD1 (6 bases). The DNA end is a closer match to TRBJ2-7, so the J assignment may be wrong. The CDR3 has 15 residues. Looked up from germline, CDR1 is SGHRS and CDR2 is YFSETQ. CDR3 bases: TGCGCCAGCAGCAAAGCCCCTACAGGGTTCTACGAGCAGTACTTC. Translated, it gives CASSKAPTGFYEQYF.

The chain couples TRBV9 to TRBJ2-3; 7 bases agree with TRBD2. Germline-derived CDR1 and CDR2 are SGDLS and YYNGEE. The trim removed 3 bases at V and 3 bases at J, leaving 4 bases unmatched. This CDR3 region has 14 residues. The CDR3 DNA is TGTGCCAGCAGCGGAGGGGAGGGTACAGATACGCAGTATTTT. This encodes CASSGGEGTDTQYF.

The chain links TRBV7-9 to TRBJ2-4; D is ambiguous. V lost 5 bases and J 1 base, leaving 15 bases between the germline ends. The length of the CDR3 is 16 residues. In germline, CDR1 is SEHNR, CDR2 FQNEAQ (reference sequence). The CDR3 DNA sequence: TGTGCCAGCAGCCCCGTGGGTAATCGGGCCAAAAACATTCAGTACTTC. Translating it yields CASSPVGNRAKNIQYF.